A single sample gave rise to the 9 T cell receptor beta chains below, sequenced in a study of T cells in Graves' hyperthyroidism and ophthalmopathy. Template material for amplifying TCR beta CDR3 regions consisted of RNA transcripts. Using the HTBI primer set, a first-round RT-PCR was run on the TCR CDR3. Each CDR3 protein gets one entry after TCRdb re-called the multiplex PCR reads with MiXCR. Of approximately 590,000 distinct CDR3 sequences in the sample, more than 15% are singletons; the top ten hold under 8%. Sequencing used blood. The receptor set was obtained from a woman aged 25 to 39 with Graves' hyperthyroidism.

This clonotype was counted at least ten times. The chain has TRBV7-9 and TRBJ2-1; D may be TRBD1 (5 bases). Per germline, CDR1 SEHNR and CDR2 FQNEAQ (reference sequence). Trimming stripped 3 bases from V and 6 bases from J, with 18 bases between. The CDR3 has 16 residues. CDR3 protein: CASSFRPPDSSNEQFF. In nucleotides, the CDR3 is TGTGCCAGCAGCTTTCGACCCCCTGACAGTTCCAATGAGCAGTTCTTC.

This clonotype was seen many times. The CDR3 region is CASSVGASGTYNEQFF. CDR3 coding DNA: TGTGCCAGCAGCGTAGGGGCTAGCGGGACCTACAATGAGCAGTTCTTC. The V and J genes are TRBV9 and TRBJ2-1; 9 positions agree with TRBD2. This CDR3 is built from 16 residues. The J segment lost 2 bases and the V segment lost 0 bases, leaving 3 bases of the junction unmatched. The germline V gene has CDR1 SGDLS and CDR2 YYNGEE.

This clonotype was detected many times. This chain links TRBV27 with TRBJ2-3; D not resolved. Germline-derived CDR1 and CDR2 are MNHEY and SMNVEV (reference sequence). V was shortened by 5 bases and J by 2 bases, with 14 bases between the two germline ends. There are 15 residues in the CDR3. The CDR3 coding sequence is TGTGCCAGCAGTCCACCTAGGCGGCTCACAGATACGCAGTATTTT. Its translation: CASSPPRRLTDTQYF.

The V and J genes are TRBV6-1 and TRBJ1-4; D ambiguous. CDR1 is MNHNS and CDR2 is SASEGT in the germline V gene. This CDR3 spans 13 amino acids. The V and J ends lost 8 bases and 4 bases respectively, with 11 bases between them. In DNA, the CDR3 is TGTGCCAGCTTTCGGGATCTTAATGAAAAACTGTTTTTT. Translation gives CASFRDLNEKLFF.

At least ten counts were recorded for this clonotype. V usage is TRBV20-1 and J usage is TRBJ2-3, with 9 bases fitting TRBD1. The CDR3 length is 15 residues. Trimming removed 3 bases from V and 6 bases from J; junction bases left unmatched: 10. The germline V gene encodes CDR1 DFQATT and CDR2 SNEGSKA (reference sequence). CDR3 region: CSASTGQGIFDTQYF. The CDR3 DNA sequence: TGCAGTGCTAGTACGGGACAGGGAATATTTGATACGCAGTATTTT.

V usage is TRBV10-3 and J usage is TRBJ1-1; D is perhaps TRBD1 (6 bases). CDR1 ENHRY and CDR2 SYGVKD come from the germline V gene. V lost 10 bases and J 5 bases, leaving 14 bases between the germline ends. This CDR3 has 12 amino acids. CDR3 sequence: CATSGAWTEAFF. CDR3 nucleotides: TGTGCCACCTCGGGGGCGTGGACTGAAGCTTTCTTT.

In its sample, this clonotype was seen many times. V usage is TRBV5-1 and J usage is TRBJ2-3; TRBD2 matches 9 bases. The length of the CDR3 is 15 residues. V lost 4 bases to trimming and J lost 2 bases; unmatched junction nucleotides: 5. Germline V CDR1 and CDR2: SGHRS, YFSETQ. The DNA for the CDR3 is TGCGCCAGCAGCCCGGGGACTAGCTTCACAGATACGCAGTATTTT. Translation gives CASSPGTSFTDTQYF.

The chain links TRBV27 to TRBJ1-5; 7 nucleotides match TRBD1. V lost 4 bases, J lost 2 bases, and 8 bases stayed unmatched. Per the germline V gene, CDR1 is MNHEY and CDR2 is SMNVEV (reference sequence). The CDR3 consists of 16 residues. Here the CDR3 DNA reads TGTGCCAGCAGTTCAATCCAGGGGGTCGGCAATCAGCCCCAGCATTTT. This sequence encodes CASSSIQGVGNQPQHF.

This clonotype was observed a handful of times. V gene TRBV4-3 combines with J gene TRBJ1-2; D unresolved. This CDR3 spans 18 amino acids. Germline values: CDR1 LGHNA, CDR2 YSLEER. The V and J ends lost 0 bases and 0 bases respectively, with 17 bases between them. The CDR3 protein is CASSQEDLEGGSNYGYTF. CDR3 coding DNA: TGCGCCAGCAGCCAAGAGGATTTAGAGGGAGGCTCTAACTATGGCTACACCTTC.